These 26 T cell receptor beta chains came from one sample sequenced in a study of cytomegalovirus exposure and HLA in healthy donors. It was with 60 Vbeta and 13 Jbeta primers that the PCR ran. TCRdb's table, derived via immunoSEQ multiplex PCR, lists solely in-frame clones and lacks some. The sample yields some 160,000 clones, approximately 76% seen once. Sequenced input: PBMCs. Source of these receptors: a woman aged 18-30 years in good health and CMV-seropositive.

The V call is TRBV5-1, the J call TRBJ1-5; D possibly corresponds to TRBD1 (6 bases). V was trimmed by 3 bases and J by 5 bases, leaving 9 bases between them. Looked up from germline, CDR1 is SGHRS and CDR2 is YFSETQ. The CDR3 is 13 amino acids. CDR3 DNA: TGCGCCAGCAGCTATTCAGGGGATCAGCCCCAGCATTTT. Encoded protein: CASSYSGDQPQHF.

The genes are TRBV5-6 and TRBJ2-4, with D perhaps matching TRBD1 (7 bases). V gave up 5 bases and J gave up 7 bases, with 10 bases separating them. CDR3 length: 12 amino acids. Germline assignment: CDR1 SGHDT and CDR2 YYEEEE. The CDR3 sequence: CASSPGGNIQYF. CDR3 DNA sequence: TGTGCCAGCAGTCCAGGGGGGAACATTCAGTACTTC. Filled out from reference TRBV5-6 and TRBJ2-4, the complete variable domain reads DAGVTQSPTHLIKTRGQQVTLRCSPKSGHDTVSWYQQALGQGPQFIFQYYEEEERQRGNFPDRFSGHQFPNYSSELNVNALLLGDSALYLCASSPGGNIQYFGAGTRLSVL.

The V gene is TRBV5-6, the J gene TRBJ1-1; 8 nucleotides line up with TRBD1. The CDR3 contains 18 residues. Trimming cost V 4 bases and J 1 base; bases outside gene matches: 15. Germline V gives CDR1 SGHDT, CDR2 YYEEEE. Here the CDR3 reads CASSPRQGTLTRNTEAFF. CDR3 in DNA: TGTGCCAGCAGCCCAAGACAGGGGACACTAACCCGGAACACTGAAGCTTTCTTT.

The rearrangement joins TRBV9 to TRBJ1-2, with D tentatively TRBD1 (6 bases). V was cut by 0 bases and J by 4 bases, with 16 bases left in between. This CDR3 is built from 16 residues. CDR1 is SGDLS, CDR2 YYNGEE, per germline. As DNA, the CDR3 is TGTGCCAGCAGCGTAGCGGCCGGGACACTTTTCTATGGCTACACCTTC. Its protein is CASSVAAGTLFYGYTF.

This clone turned up a few times. Distinct nucleotide sequences in the sample also encode this CDR3. The J gene is TRBJ1-1, the V gene TRBV7-9; possibly TRBD1 for D (5 bases). CDR1 and CDR2 from the germline V gene are SEHNR and FQNEAQ (reference sequence). V lost 5 bases and J 3 bases, leaving 13 bases between the germline ends. This CDR3 has 14 residues. CDR3 loop: CASSPQGWDTEAFF. DNA for the CDR3: TGTGCCAGCAGCCCTCAGGGTTGGGACACTGAAGCTTTCTTT.

The rearrangement joins TRBV4-2 to TRBJ2-2; a weak D match, TRBD2 (5 bases). The germline gives CDR1 LGHNA, CDR2 YNFKEQ. V shed 1 base and J shed 3 bases, with 9 bases lying between them. The CDR3 has 15 amino acids. CDR3: CASSQGSGDTGELFF. For the CDR3, the DNA is TGTGCCAGCAGCCAAGGATCCGGGGACACCGGGGAGCTGTTTTTT.

The CDR3 loop reads CASSATSGGPYEQYF. In nucleotides, the CDR3 is TGTGCCAGCAGTGCGACTAGCGGGGGCCCCTACGAGCAGTACTTC. The chain carries TRBV6-4 and TRBJ2-7; 12 bases align to TRBD2. J was trimmed by 2 bases and V by 4 bases; bases with no gene match: 3. CDR3 length equals 15 residues. The germline CDR1 and CDR2 sequences are MRHNA and SNTAGT.

This clone was counted a single time. The chain joins TRBV10-1 to TRBJ2-5, with TRBD1 as a possible D gene (6 bases). V shed 2 bases and J shed 3 bases, with 16 bases lying between them. Germline V gene lookup returns CDR1 WNHNN and CDR2 SYGVQD (reference sequence). CDR3 length equals 16 residues. CDR3 nucleotides: TGCGCCAGCAGTGAGCCCATACAGGGAAGTGAAGAGACCCAGTACTTC. It encodes CASSEPIQGSEETQYF.

About this clone itself: This is likely a read error, given that the CDR3 carries no conserved phenylalanine or tryptophan at its end. The chain employs TRBV27 and TRBJ2-7; 7 positions agree with TRBD1. After removal of 7 bases from V and 3 bases from J, the junction contained 12 bases not matched to a gene. This CDR3 spans 15 amino acids. Germline V gene lookup returns CDR1 MNHEY and CDR2 SMNVEV (reference sequence). The CDR3 DNA follows: TGTGCCAGCATCCGTGAGTCAGGGGGTCTCTACGAGCAGTACCTC. This codes for CASIRESGGLYEQYL.

The rearrangement links TRBV7-5 to TRBJ1-2; TRBD1 is the table's D call, not checked against the DNA. TRBV7-5 is a recognized pseudogene. The CDR3 spans 15 residues. CDR3 residues: CVRSLGKGPGYGYTF. CDR3 coding DNA: TGTGTCAGAAGCTTAGGTAAGGGGCCTGGCTATGGCTACACCTTC.

This clone was found a few times. This chain links TRBV5-4 with TRBJ1-5, with a weak D call TRBD1 (5 bases). The CDR3 contains 16 residues. The germline V and J ends were trimmed by 0 bases and 0 bases, with 10 bases remaining between them. CDR1 is SGHNT and CDR2 is YYREEE in the germline V gene (reference sequence). DNA of the CDR3: TGTGCCAGCAGCTTGGGCAGGGCGAGTAGCAATCAGCCCCAGCATTTT. Its protein is CASSLGRASSNQPQHF.

This chain links TRBV7-9 with TRBJ2-3, with a possible D match to TRBD2 (6 bases). The germline V gene encodes CDR1 SEHNR and CDR2 FQNEAQ (reference sequence). CDR3 length: 14 amino acids. CDR3 sequence reads: CSAQGSCGADTQYF. As DNA, the CDR3 is TGTTCCGCCCAAGGGTCTTGCGGGGCAGATACGCAGTATTTT.

CDR3 residues: CASSYEGQGRTEAFF. DNA for the CDR3: TGTGCCAGCAGTTACGAGGGACAGGGAAGGACTGAAGCTTTCTTT. This chain links TRBV6-5 with TRBJ1-1; 9 bases agree with TRBD1. Trimming took 2 bases from V and 5 from J; bases not matched to a gene: 6. Germline assignment: CDR1 MNHEY and CDR2 SVGAGI. The CDR3 has 15 residues.

The gene calls are TRBV5-1 and TRBJ2-7; 8 bases align to TRBD1. V shed 4 bases, J shed 6 bases, and the junction held 6 bases outside the gene matches. From germline, CDR1 is SGHRS and CDR2 YFSETQ. CDR3 length: 13 residues. CDR3 sequence reads: CASSPDRDREQYF. Written as DNA, the CDR3 is TGCGCCAGCAGCCCGGACAGGGATCGCGAGCAGTACTTC.

The chain is built from TRBV5-1 and TRBJ2-2, with TRBD1 identical over 8 bases. V gave up 3 bases and J gave up 6 bases; unmatched junction bases: 7. CDR1 and CDR2 from the germline V gene are SGHRS and YFSETQ. The CDR3 sequence is 15 residues long. CDR3 sequence (DNA): TGCGCCAGCAGCTCCACAGGGGGGCGGGCCGGGGAGCTGTTTTTT. Translated: CASSSTGGRAGELFF.

The chain couples TRBV5-4 to TRBJ2-3, with D possibly matching TRBD2 (5 bases). The CDR3 consists of 15 residues. CDR1 SGHNT and CDR2 YYREEE come from the germline V gene (reference sequence). V was cut by 4 bases and J by 2 bases, with 14 bases left in between. The CDR3 bases are TGTGCCAGCAGCCGGGGTATGGCCTCCACAGATACGCAGTATTTT. It yields the protein CASSRGMASTDTQYF.

V and J are TRBV2 and TRBJ1-5, with 7 bases aligning to TRBD1. V was pared by 1 base and J by 3 bases, with 3 bases of the junction left unmatched. This CDR3 is 15 amino acids long. CDR1 and CDR2 (germline): SNHLY, FYNNEI. The CDR3, as DNA: TGTGCCAGCAGTGAAGAGACAGGGTTCAATCAGCCCCAGCATTTT. This gives the protein CASSEETGFNQPQHF.

This rearrangement joins TRBV7-8 to TRBJ2-7, with a weak D call TRBD1 (5 bases). CDR3 length: 15 residues. V was clipped by 1 base and J by 0 bases, with 10 bases between them. Looked up from germline, CDR1 is SGHVS and CDR2 is FQNEAQ. CDR3 coding DNA: TGTGCCAGCAGCTTAGTCCAGGGAAGCTCCTACGAGCAGTACTTC. Protein sequence: CASSLVQGSSYEQYF.

The rearrangement uses TRBV25-1 and TRBJ1-1; TRBD1 aligns across 7 bases. The CDR3 loop spans 15 amino acids. Germline-derived CDR1 and CDR2 are MGHDK and SYGVNS. J gave up 10 bases and V 4 bases, and 15 bases lay outside the gene matches. CDR3 region: CASSGEDRRNQGAFF. CDR3 in DNA: TGTGCCAGCAGTGGGGAGGACAGGAGGAATCAGGGAGCTTTCTTT.

The J gene is TRBJ1-1, the V gene TRBV28, with D possibly TRBD1 on 6 matching bases. Trimming took off 3 bases at V and 1 base at J, with 15 bases between the two ends. The CDR3 extends over 16 amino acids. The germline gives CDR1 MDHEN, CDR2 SYDVKM. CDR3 protein: CASSFSGGRTNTEAFF. In DNA, the CDR3 is TGTGCCAGCAGTTTTTCGGGGGGCCGGACGAACACTGAAGCTTTCTTT.

A note on this clone: A junction end diverges from the germline sequence, so it may reflect a read error. This rearrangement joins TRBV7-9 to TRBJ2-5; 15 bases fit TRBD2. The CDR3 consists of 19 residues. CDR1 is SEHNR, CDR2 FQNEAQ, per germline (reference sequence). The CDR3 DNA follows: TGTTCCAGCAGCTTACCGACCGGGACTAGCGGGGGGCTAGGGGAGACCCAGTACTTC. Amino acid sequence: CSSSLPTGTSGGLGETQYF.

This clone was counted a single time. In the same sample, other DNA sequences code for this CDR3. This rearrangement joins TRBV5-1 to TRBJ1-1; 7 bases are shared with TRBD1. The CDR3 runs to 13 residues. The ends lost 2 bases at V and 5 bases at J; junction bases unmatched: 3. In germline, CDR1 is SGHRS, CDR2 YFSETQ. The CDR3 loop reads CASSFTGDTEAFF. CDR3 bases: TGCGCCAGCAGCTTTACAGGGGATACTGAAGCTTTCTTT.

This chain links TRBV6-5 with TRBJ2-7, with D possibly being TRBD1 (5 bases). This CDR3 has 14 amino acids. CDR1 is MNHEY and CDR2 is SVGAGI in the germline V gene. Trimming cost V 7 bases and J 7 bases, with 20 bases left between them. The CDR3 coding sequence is TGTGCCAGCATCTCTACGGGCACCTCAGGGGAGCAGTACTTC. Translating gives CASISTGTSGEQYF.

The chain employs TRBV10-3 and TRBJ2-2; 7 bases align to TRBD2. The trim removed 5 bases at V and 9 bases at J, leaving 9 bases unmatched. The germline V gene encodes CDR1 ENHRY and CDR2 SYGVKD. CDR3 size: 14 residues. The CDR3 region has the DNA TGTGCCATCAGTCGGGGAGGGGCCAGGAGGGAGCTGTTTTTT. Protein sequence: CAISRGGARRELFF.

This chain links TRBV7-2 with TRBJ2-7, with 12 bases lining up with TRBD2. V shed 5 bases, J shed 3 bases, and the junction held 11 bases outside the gene matches. This CDR3 region has 17 residues. Germline lookup yields CDR1 SGHTA and CDR2 FQGNSA. The CDR3 loop is CASSQKTASGGVYEQYF. The DNA of the CDR3 is TGTGCCAGCAGCCAAAAGACCGCTAGCGGGGGGGTCTACGAGCAGTACTTC.

The chain carries TRBV5-1 and TRBJ2-7; maybe TRBD1 (6 bases). V gave up 2 bases and J gave up 4 bases, with 16 bases separating them. The germline V gene has CDR1 SGHRS and CDR2 YFSETQ. The CDR3 is 15 residues long. The CDR3 loop reads CASSLWQGPSYEQYF. The DNA of the CDR3 is TGCGCCAGCAGCTTATGGCAGGGGCCCTCGTACGAGCAGTACTTC.